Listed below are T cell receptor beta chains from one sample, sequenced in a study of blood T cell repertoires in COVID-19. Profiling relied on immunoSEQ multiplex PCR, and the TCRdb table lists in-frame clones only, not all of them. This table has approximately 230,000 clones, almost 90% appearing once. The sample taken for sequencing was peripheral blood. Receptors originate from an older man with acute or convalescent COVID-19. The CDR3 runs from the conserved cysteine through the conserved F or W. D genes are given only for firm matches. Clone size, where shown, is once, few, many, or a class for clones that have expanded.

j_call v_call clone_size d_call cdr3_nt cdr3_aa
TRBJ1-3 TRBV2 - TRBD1 TGTGCCAGCAGTGAAGCGGACAGGGCTGGAAACACCATATATTTT CASSEADRAGNTIYF
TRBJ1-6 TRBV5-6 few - TGTGCCAGCAGCTTGTGGGGGGGTCGGAATTCACCCCTCCACTTT CASSLWGGRNSPLHF
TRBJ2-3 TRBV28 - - TGTGCCAGCAGTTTACCGAGCACAGATACGCAGTATTTT CASSLPSTDTQYF
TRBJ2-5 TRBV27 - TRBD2 TGTGCCAGCAACTCACGACTAGCGCCACAAGAGACCCAGTACTTC CASNSRLAPQETQYF
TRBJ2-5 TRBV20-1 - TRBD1 TGCAGTGCTAGTTCACCGGGACAGCAAGAGACCCAGTACTTC CSASSPGQQETQYF
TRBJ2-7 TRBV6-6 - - TGTGCCAGCAGTCGGGAAGAAGGGGCATCCTCCTACGAGCAGTACTTC CASSREEGASSYEQYF
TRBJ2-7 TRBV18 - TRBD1 TGTGCCAGCTCACCACCGGGGAGACAGGGTTACGAGCAGTACTTC CASSPPGRQGYEQYF
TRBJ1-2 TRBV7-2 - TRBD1 TGTGCCAGCAGCTTAGGCGGGACAGGGAAAAACTATGGCTACACCTTC CASSLGGTGKNYGYTF
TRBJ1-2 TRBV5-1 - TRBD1 TGCGCCAGCAGCCTACAGGGGGCTGATGGCTACACCTTC CASSLQGADGYTF
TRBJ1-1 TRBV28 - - TGTGCCAGCAGGCCCGTATCCCTAGGAGTTCCTGAAGCTTTCTTT CASRPVSLGVPEAFF
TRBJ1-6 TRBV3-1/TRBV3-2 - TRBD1 TGTGCCAGCAGCCAATCCGACAGGGAGAATTCACCCCTCCACTTT CASSQSDRENSPLHF
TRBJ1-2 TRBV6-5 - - TGTGCCAGCACCCCAGGAGGTCTTGGCTACACCTTC CASTPGGLGYTF
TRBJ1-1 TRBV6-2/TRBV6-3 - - TGTGCCAGCAGTTGGGGGGGTACTGAAGCTTTCTTT CASSWGGTEAFF
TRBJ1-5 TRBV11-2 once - TGTGCCAGCAGCTTAAATACGGGAGGGAGCCAGCCCCAGCATTTT CASSLNTGGSQPQHF
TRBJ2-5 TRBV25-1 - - TGTGCCAGCAGTGAAAGGGGCTCTCCCCGAGAGACCCAGTACTTC CASSERGSPRETQYF
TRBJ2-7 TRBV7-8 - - TGTGCCAGCAGCTTCATGAGCTCCTACGAGCAGTACTTC CASSFMSSYEQYF
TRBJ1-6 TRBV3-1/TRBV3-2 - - TGTGCCAGCAGCCTAGGGGCAGGGTTCTCACCCCTCCACTTT CASSLGAGFSPLHF
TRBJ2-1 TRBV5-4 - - TGTGCCAGCAGCAGAACAGGGTACTCCTACAATGAGCAGTTCTTC CASSRTGYSYNEQFF
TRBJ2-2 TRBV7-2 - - TGTGCCAGCAGCTCCGCCAGGGTCTACACCGGGGAGCTGTTTTTT CASSSARVYTGELFF
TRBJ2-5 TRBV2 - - TGTGCCAGCAGTCAACAGGGTGGTCAAGAGACCCAGTACTTC CASSQQGGQETQYF
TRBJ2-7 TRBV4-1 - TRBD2 TGCGCCAGCAGCCAAGATCGAGTGCTAGCGGAGCTCTACGAGCAGTACTTC CASSQDRVLAELYEQYF
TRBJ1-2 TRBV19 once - TGTGCCAGTAGTACCCAAGCGAGACCCGGGGGCTACACCTTC CASSTQARPGGYTF
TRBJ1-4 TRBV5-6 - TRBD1 TGTGCCAGCATCAGGACAGGGGGGAATGAAAAACTGTTTTTT CASIRTGGNEKLFF
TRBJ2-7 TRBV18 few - TGTGCCAGCTCGCCTAGCTCCTACGAGCAGTACTTC CASSPSSYEQYF
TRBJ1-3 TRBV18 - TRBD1 TGTGCCAGCTCACCGGACAGGGGCGGAAACACCATATATTTT CASSPDRGGNTIYF